One and the same sample provided the 28 T cell receptor beta chains below, sequenced in a study of control samples from healthy donors and cancer patients. Some clones are missing from TCRdb's copy, which holds only in-frame ones; the method was immunoSEQ multiplex PCR. The top ten clones hold approximately 6.3% of a sample with about 410,000 clones, 75% to 95% of them seen once. The sequenced material came from PBMCs. The receptors were gathered from a man aged 35 to 55 with head and neck cancer.

This clone was detected a few times. The rearrangement joins TRBV2 to TRBJ1-5; D is undetermined. This CDR3 region has 13 residues. Trimming took 7 bases from V and 3 from J, leaving 10 bases between them. Per germline, CDR1 SNHLY and CDR2 FYNNEI. CDR3 sequence (DNA): TGTGCCAGCATGTCTAGGGTCAATCAGCCCCAGCATTTT. The encoded protein is CASMSRVNQPQHF.

The chain joins TRBV27 to TRBJ1-5; D is ambiguous. V gave up 3 bases and J gave up 7 bases, with 4 bases separating them. This CDR3 is 11 amino acids long. Germline V gene sequence: CDR1 MNHEY, CDR2 SMNVEV (reference sequence). The CDR3 spells CASSFVQPQHF. For the CDR3, the DNA is TGTGCCAGCAGTTTTGTCCAGCCCCAGCATTTT.

The chain joins TRBV7-9 to TRBJ2-7; possible D gene TRBD2, 6 bases. CDR3 size: 15 residues. Germline V gene sequence: CDR1 SEHNR, CDR2 FQNEAQ (reference sequence). The ends were cut back, 1 base at V and 2 bases at J, with 12 bases in the middle. The chain's CDR3 is CASSLGGGGTYEQYF. In DNA form, the CDR3 reads TGTGCCAGCAGCTTAGGGGGAGGAGGGACCTACGAGCAGTACTTC.

The chain employs TRBV9 and TRBJ2-6; TRBD2 agrees at 14 bases. V lost 3 bases and J lost 1; bases outside the gene matches: 3. The CDR3 totals 18 residues. The germline gives CDR1 SGDLS, CDR2 YYNGEE. This chain's CDR3 is CASSAGLAGGSGANVLTF. DNA of the CDR3: TGTGCCAGCAGCGCCGGACTAGCGGGGGGTTCTGGGGCCAACGTCCTGACTTTC.

The rearrangement uses TRBV18 and TRBJ1-2; weak D call: TRBD1 (5 bases). Trimming removed 3 bases at V and 3 bases at J, with 17 bases between. This CDR3 is 16 amino acids long. The germline CDR1 and CDR2 sequences are KGHSH and LQKENI. CDR3 residues: CASSPATGPEDYGYTF. CDR3 DNA: TGTGCCAGCTCACCGGCAACAGGCCCGGAGGACTATGGCTACACCTTC.

The chain links TRBV30 to TRBJ1-5; D is unresolved. Germline CDR1 GTSNPN, CDR2 SVGIG (reference sequence). There are 13 residues in the CDR3. Trimming removed 5 bases at V and 4 bases at J, with 12 bases between. CDR3 residues: CAWGLAPNQPQHF. CDR3 sequence (DNA): TGTGCCTGGGGGTTAGCACCTAATCAGCCCCAGCATTTT.

The chain recombines TRBV30 with TRBJ2-5, with 10 bases aligning to TRBD2. In germline, CDR1 is GTSNPN, CDR2 SVGIG (reference sequence). This CDR3 has 14 residues. Trimming cost V 4 bases and J 4 bases; bases outside gene matches: 6. The CDR3 DNA reads TGTGCCTGGAAGGTAATAGCGGGAGGAGAGACCCAGTACTTC. It codes for CAWKVIAGGETQYF.

The chain joins TRBV27 to TRBJ1-1, with D tentatively TRBD1 (5 bases). V gave up 0 bases and J gave up 1 base, with 6 bases separating them. Germline loops: CDR1 MNHEY, CDR2 SMNVEV (reference sequence). This CDR3 spans 14 amino acids. Written as DNA, the CDR3 is TGTGCCAGCAGTTTATCAGGACAGAACACTGAAGCTTTCTTT. Protein product: CASSLSGQNTEAFF.

In this sample, this clone turned up a few times. This rearrangement joins TRBV19 to TRBJ1-5; possibly TRBD1 for D (6 bases). The CDR3 loop spans 19 amino acids. V was pared by 4 bases and J by 0 bases, with 22 bases between. Germline assignment: CDR1 LNHDA and CDR2 SQIVND (reference sequence). The CDR3 DNA sequence: TGTGCCAGTAGTACGCTCCTTTTTACGGGGGCCATTAGCAATCAGCCCCAGCATTTT. Encoded protein: CASSTLLFTGAISNQPQHF.

V and J are TRBV27 and TRBJ1-6; D is possibly TRBD1 (5 bases). The germline CDR1 and CDR2 sequences are MNHEY and SMNVEV (reference sequence). V lost 4 bases and J lost 10, with 11 bases in between. The CDR3 contains 13 residues. As DNA, the CDR3 is TGTGCCAGCAGTTCCCGGGACCCGTCACCCCTCCACTTT. Its protein is CASSSRDPSPLHF.

The V call is TRBV18, the J call TRBJ2-1; D possibly corresponds to TRBD2 (5 bases). This CDR3 is built from 14 residues. Germline-derived CDR1 and CDR2 are KGHSH and LQKENI. The V end lost 3 bases, the J end lost 6 bases, and 12 bases lay between the germline ends. The CDR3, as DNA: TGTGCCAGCTCACCCCAAAGGAGCGGCAATGAGCAGTTCTTC. The encoded protein is CASSPQRSGNEQFF.

The V call is TRBV4-2, the J call TRBJ1-5; 7 nucleotides agree with TRBD1. This CDR3 is built from 18 residues. Per the germline V gene, CDR1 is LGHNA and CDR2 is YNFKEQ. Trimming at V came to 1 base and at J to 0 bases, leaving 9 bases not matched to a gene. The CDR3 DNA reads as TGTGCCAGCAGCCAAGCGGTTCGGGACAGAGATAGCAATCAGCCCCAGCATTTT. Its protein is CASSQAVRDRDSNQPQHF.

V and J are TRBV30 and TRBJ2-1, with D unresolved. Trimming cost V 4 bases and J 9 bases, with 13 bases left between them. This CDR3 contains 12 residues. Germline V gene sequence: CDR1 GTSNPN, CDR2 SVGIG (reference sequence). The CDR3 is CAWNLLQREQFF. For the CDR3, the DNA is TGTGCCTGGAACCTACTTCAGCGTGAGCAGTTCTTC.

This clone occurred a few times. The chain has TRBV6-5 and TRBJ1-6; 7 bases align to TRBD1. The J segment lost 9 bases and the V segment lost 2 bases, leaving 10 bases of the junction unmatched. CDR3 length: 16 amino acids. The germline V gene encodes CDR1 MNHEY and CDR2 SVGAGI. The CDR3 protein is CASSYPSPRGVSPLHF. The CDR3 DNA reads as TGTGCCAGCAGTTACCCGAGCCCCAGGGGGGTTTCACCCCTCCACTTT.

Concerning this clone: No DNA is shown, since the ends of the CDR3 on it are uncertain; the CDR3 is the one TCRdb lists. The chain is built from TRBV14 and TRBJ2-6. Looked up from germline, CDR1 is SGHDN and CDR2 is FVKESK. The CDR3 is 19 amino acids long, termini counted. This CDR3 reads CASSQDRASILAGANVLTF.

In this sample, this clone turned up once. V gene TRBV28 combines with J gene TRBJ2-5; possible D gene TRBD2, 7 bases. V gave up 7 bases and J gave up 2 bases, with 17 bases separating them. Per germline, CDR1 MDHEN and CDR2 SYDVKM. This CDR3 is built from 15 residues. The CDR3 sequence: CASNLLGGAQETQYF. DNA for the CDR3: TGTGCCAGCAATCTACTTGGGGGGGCACAAGAGACCCAGTACTTC.

The J gene is TRBJ1-3, the V gene TRBV30, with D tentatively TRBD1 (5 bases). V lost 7 bases to trimming and J lost 8 bases, with 15 bases between them. CDR3 length: 12 residues. Germline CDR1 GTSNPN, CDR2 SVGIG (reference sequence). The CDR3 sequence is CASQEGLDTIYF. CDR3 nucleotides: TGTGCCTCCCAAGAGGGGCTGGACACCATATATTTT.

The V and J genes are TRBV4-1 and TRBJ1-1; D is uncertain. The germline CDR1 and CDR2 sequences are MGHRA and YSYEKL. V was clipped by 1 base and J by 4 bases, with 13 bases between them. This CDR3 spans 15 amino acids. The CDR3 coding sequence is TGCGCCAGCAGCCAAGTTGATACCGAGGGCACTGAAGCTTTCTTT. It codes for CASSQVDTEGTEAFF.

V gene TRBV5-1 combines with J gene TRBJ2-7; no definite D call. Looked up from germline, CDR1 is SGHRS and CDR2 is YFSETQ. Between the trimmed V and J ends, which lost 6 bases and 1 base, there was a span of 8 bases. The CDR3 loop spans 12 amino acids. The CDR3 coding sequence is TGCGCCAGCAAAAGGGATTCCTACGAGCAGTACTTC. Translation: CASKRDSYEQYF.

J is TRBJ2-2 and V is TRBV10-3; tentative D call: TRBD2 (6 bases). Trimming removed 3 bases from V and 0 bases from J, with 17 bases in between. Looked up from germline, CDR1 is ENHRY and CDR2 is SYGVKD. This CDR3 has 18 residues. The CDR3: CAISEYLGGDPNTGELFF. CDR3 bases: TGTGCCATCAGTGAATACTTAGGCGGGGACCCGAACACCGGGGAGCTGTTTTTT.

The chain combines TRBV4-2 with TRBJ1-4, with TRBD1 matching 8 bases. V lost 1 base and J lost 6; bases outside the gene matches: 7. Germline CDR1 and CDR2: LGHNA and YNFKEQ. The CDR3 has 16 amino acids. CDR3 in DNA: TGTGCCAGCAGCCAAGGCCAAGGACAGGGTGATGAAAAACTGTTTTTT. Translated, it gives CASSQGQGQGDEKLFF.

The CDR3 sequence is CASSQDETETYEQYF. The CDR3 coding sequence is TGTGCCAGCAGCCAAGATGAGACAGAAACCTACGAGCAGTACTTC. The chain couples TRBV4-2 to TRBJ2-7, with a possible D match to TRBD1 (5 bases). The CDR3 has 15 residues. Germline V gives CDR1 LGHNA, CDR2 YNFKEQ. V lost 0 bases and J lost 2, with 11 bases in between.

The chain couples TRBV19 to TRBJ1-3; the D gene is possibly TRBD1 (5 bases). This CDR3 has 14 residues. Trimming removed 6 bases at V and 5 bases at J, with 14 bases between. The germline CDR1 and CDR2 sequences are LNHDA and SQIVND (reference sequence). The CDR3 sequence: CASRPQDRRNTIYF. Written as DNA, the CDR3 is TGTGCCAGTAGGCCCCAAGACAGAAGAAACACCATATATTTT.

The chain uses TRBV6-5 and TRBJ2-4, with 8 bases identical to TRBD1. V was pared by 2 bases and J by 8 bases, with 2 bases of the junction left unmatched. This CDR3 has 13 amino acids. CDR1 is MNHEY, CDR2 SVGAGI, per germline. The CDR3 protein is CASSYDRGDIQYF. The CDR3 DNA reads as TGTGCCAGCAGTTACGACAGGGGCGACATTCAGTACTTC.

The chain has TRBV7-2 and TRBJ2-2; D is unresolved. V was pared by 5 bases and J by 6 bases, with 19 bases between. Germline assignment: CDR1 SGHTA and CDR2 FQGNSA. The CDR3 is 16 residues long. The CDR3 loop is CASSPEAGRSPGELFF. CDR3 in DNA: TGTGCCAGCAGCCCCGAGGCAGGCCGGTCCCCCGGGGAGCTGTTTTTT.

This chain connects TRBV9 to TRBJ2-7, with D unclear. CDR3 size: 14 residues. V gave up 0 bases and J gave up 3 bases, with 10 bases separating them. Germline V lookup: CDR1 SGDLS, CDR2 YYNGEE. The CDR3 sequence: CASSVVESGYEQYF. CDR3 nucleotides: TGTGCCAGCAGCGTAGTAGAATCGGGCTACGAGCAGTACTTC.

This clone was counted once. The chain joins TRBV5-1 to TRBJ2-1; no firm D call. Germline V gives CDR1 SGHRS, CDR2 YFSETQ. The CDR3 has 17 residues. V lost 0 bases and J 5 bases, leaving 18 bases between the germline ends. The CDR3 protein is CASSLAANIYGNNEQFF. The CDR3 DNA is TGCGCCAGCAGCTTGGCCGCTAACATCTATGGGAACAATGAGCAGTTCTTC.

A remark on this clone: One end of the junction varies from germline; a read error may be responsible. The chain links TRBV29-1 to TRBJ2-7, with 10 bases lining up with TRBD1. Germline V gives CDR1 SQVTM, CDR2 ANQGSEA. There are 14 residues in the CDR3. The CDR3 spells CSAETTGGSDEQYF. DNA for the CDR3: TGCAGCGCTGAAACGACAGGGGGCTCGGACGAGCAGTACTTC.